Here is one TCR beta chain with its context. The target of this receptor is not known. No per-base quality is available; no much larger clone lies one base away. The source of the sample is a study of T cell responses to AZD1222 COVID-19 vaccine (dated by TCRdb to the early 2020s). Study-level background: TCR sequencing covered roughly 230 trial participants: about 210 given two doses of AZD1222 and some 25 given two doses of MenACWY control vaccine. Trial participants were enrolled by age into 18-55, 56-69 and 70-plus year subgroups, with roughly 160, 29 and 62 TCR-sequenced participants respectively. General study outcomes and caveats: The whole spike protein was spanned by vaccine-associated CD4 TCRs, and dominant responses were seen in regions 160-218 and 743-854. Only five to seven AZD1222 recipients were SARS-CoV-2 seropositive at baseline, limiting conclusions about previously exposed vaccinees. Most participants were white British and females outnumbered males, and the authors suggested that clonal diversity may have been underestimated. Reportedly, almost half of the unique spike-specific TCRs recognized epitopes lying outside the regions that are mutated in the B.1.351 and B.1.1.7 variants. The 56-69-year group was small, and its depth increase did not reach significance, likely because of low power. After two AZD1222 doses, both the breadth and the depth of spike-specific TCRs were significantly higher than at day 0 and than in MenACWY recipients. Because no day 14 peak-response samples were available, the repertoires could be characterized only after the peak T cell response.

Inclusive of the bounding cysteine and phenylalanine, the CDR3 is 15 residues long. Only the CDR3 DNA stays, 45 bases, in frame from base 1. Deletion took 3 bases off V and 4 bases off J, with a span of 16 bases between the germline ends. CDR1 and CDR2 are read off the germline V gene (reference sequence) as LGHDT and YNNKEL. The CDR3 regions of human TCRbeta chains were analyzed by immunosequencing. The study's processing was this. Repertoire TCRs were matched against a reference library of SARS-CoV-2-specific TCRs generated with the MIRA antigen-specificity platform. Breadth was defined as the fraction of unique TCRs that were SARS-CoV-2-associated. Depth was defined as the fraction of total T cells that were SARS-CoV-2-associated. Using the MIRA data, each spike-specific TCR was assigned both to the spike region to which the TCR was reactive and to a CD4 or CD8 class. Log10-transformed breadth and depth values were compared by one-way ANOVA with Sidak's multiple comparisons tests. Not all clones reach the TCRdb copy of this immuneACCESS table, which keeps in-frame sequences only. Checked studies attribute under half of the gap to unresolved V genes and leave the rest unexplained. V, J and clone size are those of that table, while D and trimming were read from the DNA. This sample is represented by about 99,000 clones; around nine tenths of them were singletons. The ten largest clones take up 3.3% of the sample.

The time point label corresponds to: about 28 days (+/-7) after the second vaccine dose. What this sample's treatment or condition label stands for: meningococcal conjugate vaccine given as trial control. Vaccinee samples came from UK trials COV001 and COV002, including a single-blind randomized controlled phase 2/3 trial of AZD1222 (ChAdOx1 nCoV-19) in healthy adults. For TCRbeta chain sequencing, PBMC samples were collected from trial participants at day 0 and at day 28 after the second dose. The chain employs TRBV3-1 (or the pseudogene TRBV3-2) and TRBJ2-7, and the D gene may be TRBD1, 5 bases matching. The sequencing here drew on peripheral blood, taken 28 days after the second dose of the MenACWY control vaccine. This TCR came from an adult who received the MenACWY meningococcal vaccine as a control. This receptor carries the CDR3 CASSHRGRTFYEQYF. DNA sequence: TGTGCCAGCAGCCATCGTGGCAGGACATTTTACGAGCAGTACTTC.